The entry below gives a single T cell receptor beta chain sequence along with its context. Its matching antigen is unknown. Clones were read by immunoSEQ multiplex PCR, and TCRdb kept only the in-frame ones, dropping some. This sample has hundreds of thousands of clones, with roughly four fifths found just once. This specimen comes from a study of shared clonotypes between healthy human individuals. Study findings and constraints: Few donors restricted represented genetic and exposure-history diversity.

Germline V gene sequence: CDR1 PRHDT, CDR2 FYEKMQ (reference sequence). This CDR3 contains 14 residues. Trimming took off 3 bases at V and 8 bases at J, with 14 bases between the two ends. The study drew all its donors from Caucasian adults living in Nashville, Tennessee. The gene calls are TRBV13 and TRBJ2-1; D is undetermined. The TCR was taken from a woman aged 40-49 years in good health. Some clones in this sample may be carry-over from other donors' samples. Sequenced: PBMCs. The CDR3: CASSFSPVRHEQFF. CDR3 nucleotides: TGTGCCAGCAGCTTTTCTCCCGTCCGCCATGAGCAGTTCTTC.